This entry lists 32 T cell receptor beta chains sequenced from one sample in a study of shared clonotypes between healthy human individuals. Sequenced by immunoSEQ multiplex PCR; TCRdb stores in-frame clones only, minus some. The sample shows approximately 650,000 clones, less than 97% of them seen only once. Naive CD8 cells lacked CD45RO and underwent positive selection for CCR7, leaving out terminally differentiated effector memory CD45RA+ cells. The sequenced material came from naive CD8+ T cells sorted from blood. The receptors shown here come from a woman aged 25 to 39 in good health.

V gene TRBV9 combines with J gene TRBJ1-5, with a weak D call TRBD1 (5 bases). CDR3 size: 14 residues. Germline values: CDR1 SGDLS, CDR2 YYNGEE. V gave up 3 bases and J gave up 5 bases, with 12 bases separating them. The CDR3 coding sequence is TGTGCCAGCAGCGCCGGGACTGCCTATCAGCCCCAGCATTTT. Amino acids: CASSAGTAYQPQHF.

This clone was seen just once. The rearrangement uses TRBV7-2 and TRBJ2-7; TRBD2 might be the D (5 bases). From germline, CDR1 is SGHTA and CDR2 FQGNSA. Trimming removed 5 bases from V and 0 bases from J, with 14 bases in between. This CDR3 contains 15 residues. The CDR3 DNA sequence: TGTGCCAGCAGCCGCCCAAGGCGGGTCTCCTACGAGCAGTACTTC. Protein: CASSRPRRVSYEQYF.

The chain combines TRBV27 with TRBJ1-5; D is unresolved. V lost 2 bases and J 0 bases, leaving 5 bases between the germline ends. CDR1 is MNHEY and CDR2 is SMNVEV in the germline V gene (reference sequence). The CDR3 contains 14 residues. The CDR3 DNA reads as TGTGCCAGCAGTTTAGACGGTAGCAATCAGCCCCAGCATTTT. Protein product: CASSLDGSNQPQHF.

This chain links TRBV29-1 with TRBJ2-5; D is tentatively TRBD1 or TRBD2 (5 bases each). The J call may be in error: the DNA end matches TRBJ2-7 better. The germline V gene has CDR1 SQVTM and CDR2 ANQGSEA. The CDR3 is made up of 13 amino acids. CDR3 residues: CSVRGPSSYEQYF. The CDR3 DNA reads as TGCAGCGTAAGGGGACCGAGCTCCTACGAGCAGTACTTC.

Here the CDR3 reads CASSLSQRHEKLFF. In DNA form, the CDR3 reads TGTGCCAGCAGTTTGTCACAGAGGCATGAAAAACTGTTTTTT. The V and J genes are TRBV27 and TRBJ1-4; D gene ambiguous. Germline CDR1 reads MNHEY; CDR2 reads SMNVEV (reference sequence). This CDR3 region has 14 residues. V dropped 3 bases and J dropped 6 bases, with 11 bases sitting between them.

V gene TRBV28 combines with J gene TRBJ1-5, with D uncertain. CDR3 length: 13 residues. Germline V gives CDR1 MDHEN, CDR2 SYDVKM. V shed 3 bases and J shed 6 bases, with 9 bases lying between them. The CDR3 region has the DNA TGTGCCAGCAGTTTGGCGGGGTTTCAGCCCCAGCATTTT. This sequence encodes CASSLAGFQPQHF.

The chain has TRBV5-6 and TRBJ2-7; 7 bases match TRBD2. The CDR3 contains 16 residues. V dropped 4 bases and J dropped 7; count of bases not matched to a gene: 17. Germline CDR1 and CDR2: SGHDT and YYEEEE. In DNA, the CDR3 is TGTGCCAGCAGCCCTTTCTTATGGGAGGGCCAGGAGGAGCAGTACTTC. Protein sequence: CASSPFLWEGQEEQYF.

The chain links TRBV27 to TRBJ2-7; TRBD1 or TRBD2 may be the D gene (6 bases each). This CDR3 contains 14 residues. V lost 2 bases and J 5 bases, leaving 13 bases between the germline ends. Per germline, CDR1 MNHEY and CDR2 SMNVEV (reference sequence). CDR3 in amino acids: CASSLNREENEQYF. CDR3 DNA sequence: TGTGCCAGCAGTTTAAACAGGGAGGAGAACGAGCAGTACTTC.

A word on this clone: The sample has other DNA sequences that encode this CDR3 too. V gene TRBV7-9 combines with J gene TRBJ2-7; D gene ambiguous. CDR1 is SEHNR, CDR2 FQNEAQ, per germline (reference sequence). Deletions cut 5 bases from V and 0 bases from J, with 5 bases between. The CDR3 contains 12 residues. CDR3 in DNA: TGTGCCAGCAGCCCGAGCTCCTACGAGCAGTACTTC. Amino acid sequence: CASSPSSYEQYF.

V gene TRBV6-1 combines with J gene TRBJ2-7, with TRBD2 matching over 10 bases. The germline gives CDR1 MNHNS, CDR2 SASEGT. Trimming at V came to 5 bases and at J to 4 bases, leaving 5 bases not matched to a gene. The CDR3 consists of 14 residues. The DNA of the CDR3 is TGTGCCAGCAGTTCTAGCGGGGGAAGATACGAGCAGTACTTC. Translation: CASSSSGGRYEQYF.

The CDR3 loop reads CASSPPQELYGYTF. The DNA for the CDR3 is TGTGCCAGCAGCCCGCCCCAAGAGCTGTATGGCTACACCTTC. The chain recombines TRBV7-8 with TRBJ1-2; D is ambiguous. V was pared by 5 bases and J by 5 bases, with 15 bases between. CDR3 length equals 14 residues. Germline lookup yields CDR1 SGHVS and CDR2 FQNEAQ.

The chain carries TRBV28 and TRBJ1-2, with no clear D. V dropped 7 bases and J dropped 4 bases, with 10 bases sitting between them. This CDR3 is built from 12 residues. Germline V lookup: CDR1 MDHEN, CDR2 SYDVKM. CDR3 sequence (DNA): TGTGCCAGCACTCTGGACTCCTATGGCTACACCTTC. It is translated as CASTLDSYGYTF.

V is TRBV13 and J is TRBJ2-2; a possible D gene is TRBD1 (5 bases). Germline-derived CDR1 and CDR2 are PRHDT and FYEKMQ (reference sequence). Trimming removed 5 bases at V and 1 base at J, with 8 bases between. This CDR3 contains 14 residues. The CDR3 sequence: CASSLTGNTGELFF. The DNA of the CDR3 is TGTGCCAGCAGCCTTACAGGGAACACCGGGGAGCTGTTTTTT.

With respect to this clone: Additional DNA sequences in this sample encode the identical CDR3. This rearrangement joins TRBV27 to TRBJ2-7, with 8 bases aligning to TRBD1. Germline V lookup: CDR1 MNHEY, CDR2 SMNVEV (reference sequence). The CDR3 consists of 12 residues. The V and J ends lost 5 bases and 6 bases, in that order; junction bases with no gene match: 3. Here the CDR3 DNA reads TGTGCCAGCAGTCCACAGGGGGGCGAGCAGTACTTC. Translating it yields CASSPQGGEQYF.

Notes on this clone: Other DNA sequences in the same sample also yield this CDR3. CDR3 in amino acids: CASSRTSGNYEQYF. Written as DNA, the CDR3 is TGTGCCAGCAGTCGGACTAGCGGTAACTACGAGCAGTACTTC. The genes are TRBV28 and TRBJ2-7; the match to TRBD2 covers 10 bases. Looked up from germline, CDR1 is MDHEN and CDR2 is SYDVKM. The V and J ends lost 5 bases and 3 bases, in that order; junction bases with no gene match: 4. The CDR3 runs to 14 residues.

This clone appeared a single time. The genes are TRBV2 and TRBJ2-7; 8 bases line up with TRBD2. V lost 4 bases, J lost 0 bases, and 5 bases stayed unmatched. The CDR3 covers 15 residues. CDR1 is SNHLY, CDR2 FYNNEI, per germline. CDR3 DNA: TGTGCCAGCAGTGCAACTAGCGGAAGCTCCTACGAGCAGTACTTC. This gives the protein CASSATSGSSYEQYF.

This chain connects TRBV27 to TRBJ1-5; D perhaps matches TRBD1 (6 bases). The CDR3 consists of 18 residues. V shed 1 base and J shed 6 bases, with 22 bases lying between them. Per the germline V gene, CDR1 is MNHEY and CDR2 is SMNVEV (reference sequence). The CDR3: CASSLLPPGRGARQPQHF. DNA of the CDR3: TGTGCCAGCAGTTTATTGCCCCCGGGCAGGGGCGCCCGTCAGCCCCAGCATTTT.

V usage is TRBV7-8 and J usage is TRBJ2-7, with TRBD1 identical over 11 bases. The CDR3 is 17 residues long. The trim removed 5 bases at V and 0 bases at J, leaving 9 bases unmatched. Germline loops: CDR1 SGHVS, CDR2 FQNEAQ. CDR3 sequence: CASSLGQGATISYEQYF. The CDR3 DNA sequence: TGTGCCAGCAGCCTAGGACAGGGGGCCACGATCTCCTACGAGCAGTACTTC.

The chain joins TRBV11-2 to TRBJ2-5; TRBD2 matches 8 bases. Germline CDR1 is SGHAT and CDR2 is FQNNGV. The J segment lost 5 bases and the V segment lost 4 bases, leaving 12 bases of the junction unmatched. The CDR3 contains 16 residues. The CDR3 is CASSSYSSGSQETQYF. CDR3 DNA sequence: TGTGCCAGCAGCTCCTATTCCAGCGGGAGCCAGGAGACCCAGTACTTC.

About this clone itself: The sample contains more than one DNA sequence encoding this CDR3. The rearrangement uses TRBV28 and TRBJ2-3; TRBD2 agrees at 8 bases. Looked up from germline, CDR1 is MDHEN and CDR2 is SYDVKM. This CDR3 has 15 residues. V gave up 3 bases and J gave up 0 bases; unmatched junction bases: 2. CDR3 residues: CASSLGGGSTDTQYF. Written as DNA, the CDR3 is TGTGCCAGCAGTTTGGGCGGGGGGAGCACAGATACGCAGTATTTT.

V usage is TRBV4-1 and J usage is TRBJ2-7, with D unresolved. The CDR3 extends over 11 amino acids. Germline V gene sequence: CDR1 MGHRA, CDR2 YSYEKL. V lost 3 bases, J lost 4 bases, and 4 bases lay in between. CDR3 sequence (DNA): TGCGCCAGCAGCCACCTGTACGAGCAGTACTTC. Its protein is CASSHLYEQYF.

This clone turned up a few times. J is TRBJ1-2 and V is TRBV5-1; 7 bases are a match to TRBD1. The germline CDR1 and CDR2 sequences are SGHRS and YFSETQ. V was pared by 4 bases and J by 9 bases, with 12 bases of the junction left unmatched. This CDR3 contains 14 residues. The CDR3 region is CASSGRDRDWSYTF. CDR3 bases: TGCGCCAGCAGCGGCCGGGACAGAGACTGGAGCTACACCTTC. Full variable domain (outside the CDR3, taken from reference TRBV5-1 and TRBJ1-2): KAGVTQTPRYLIKTRGQQVTLSCSPISGHRSVSWYQQTPGQGLQFLFEYFSETQRNKGNFPGRFSGRQFSNSRSEMNVSTLELGDSALYLCASSGRDRDWSYTFGSGTRLTVV.

The DNA for the CDR3 is TGTGCCAGCAGTGATGAGCTGGGACAGGGAGGCAATGAGCAGTTCTTC. This codes for CASSDELGQGGNEQFF. This chain uses TRBV6-1 with TRBJ2-1; 9 bases are shared with TRBD1. Per the germline V gene, CDR1 is MNHNS and CDR2 is SASEGT. This CDR3 spans 16 amino acids. Trimming at V came to 3 bases and at J to 6 bases, leaving 9 bases not matched to a gene.

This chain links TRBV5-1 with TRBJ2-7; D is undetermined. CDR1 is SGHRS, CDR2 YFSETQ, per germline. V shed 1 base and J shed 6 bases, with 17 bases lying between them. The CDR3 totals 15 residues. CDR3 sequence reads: CASSLPDGVGVEQYF. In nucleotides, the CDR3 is TGCGCCAGCAGCTTGCCGGACGGAGTTGGGGTCGAGCAGTACTTC.

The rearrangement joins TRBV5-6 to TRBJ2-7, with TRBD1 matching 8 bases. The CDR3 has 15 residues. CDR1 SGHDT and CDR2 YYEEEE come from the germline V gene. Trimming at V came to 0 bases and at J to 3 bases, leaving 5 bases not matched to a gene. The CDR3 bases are TGTGCCAGCAGCTTGGCTGTACAGGGGGGCTACGAGCAGTACTTC. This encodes CASSLAVQGGYEQYF.

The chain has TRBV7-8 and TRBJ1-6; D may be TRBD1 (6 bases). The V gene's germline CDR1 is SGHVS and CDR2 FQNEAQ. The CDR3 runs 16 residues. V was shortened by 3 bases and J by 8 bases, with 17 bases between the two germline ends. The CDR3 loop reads CASSFLGALGDSPLHF. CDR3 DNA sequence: TGTGCCAGCAGCTTTCTGGGGGCTTTAGGGGATTCACCCCTCCACTTT. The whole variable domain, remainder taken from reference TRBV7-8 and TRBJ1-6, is GAGVSQSPRYKVAKRGQDVALRCDPISGHVSLFWYQQALGQGPEFLTYFQNEAQLDKSGLPSDRFFAERPEGSVSTLKIQRTQQEDSAVYLCASSFLGALGDSPLHFGNGTRLTVT.

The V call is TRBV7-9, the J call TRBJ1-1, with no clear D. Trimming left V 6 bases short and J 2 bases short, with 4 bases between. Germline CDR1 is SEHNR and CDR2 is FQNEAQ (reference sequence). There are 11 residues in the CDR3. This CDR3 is CASRPNTEAFF. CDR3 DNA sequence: TGTGCCAGCAGACCCAACACTGAAGCTTTCTTT.

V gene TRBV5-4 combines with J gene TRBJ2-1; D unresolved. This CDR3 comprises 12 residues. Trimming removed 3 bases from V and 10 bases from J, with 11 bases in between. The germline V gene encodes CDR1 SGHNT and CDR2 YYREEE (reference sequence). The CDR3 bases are TGTGCCAGCAGCTCCGTCGGCGGAGAGCAGTTCTTC. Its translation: CASSSVGGEQFF.

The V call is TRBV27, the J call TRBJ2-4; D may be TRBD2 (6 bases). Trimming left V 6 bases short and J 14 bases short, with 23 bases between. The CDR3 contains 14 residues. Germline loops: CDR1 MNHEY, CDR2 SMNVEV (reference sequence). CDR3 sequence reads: CASSGSFTATEEYF. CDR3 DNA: TGTGCCAGCAGCGGGAGCTTCACTGCCACGGAGGAGTACTTC.

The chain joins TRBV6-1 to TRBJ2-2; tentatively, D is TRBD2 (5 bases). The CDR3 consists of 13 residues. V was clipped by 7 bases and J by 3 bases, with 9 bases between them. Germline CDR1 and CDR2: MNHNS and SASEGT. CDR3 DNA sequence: TGTGCCAGCACCCCGGGGTACACCGGGGAGCTGTTTTTT. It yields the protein CASTPGYTGELFF.

In DNA, the CDR3 is TGTGCCAGCAGCGTAGATGGAGGGCCGACCTACGAGCAGTACTTC. It codes for CASSVDGGPTYEQYF. The rearrangement links TRBV9 to TRBJ2-7; a weak D match, TRBD2 (6 bases). Germline V lookup: CDR1 SGDLS, CDR2 YYNGEE. V lost 0 bases, J lost 2 bases, and 12 bases lay in between. There are 15 residues in the CDR3.

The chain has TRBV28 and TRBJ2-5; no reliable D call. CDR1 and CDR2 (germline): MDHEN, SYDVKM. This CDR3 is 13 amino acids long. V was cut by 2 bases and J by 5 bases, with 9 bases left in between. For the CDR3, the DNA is TGTGCCAGCAGTTTAATGTTGCGGGAGACCCAGTACTTC. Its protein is CASSLMLRETQYF.